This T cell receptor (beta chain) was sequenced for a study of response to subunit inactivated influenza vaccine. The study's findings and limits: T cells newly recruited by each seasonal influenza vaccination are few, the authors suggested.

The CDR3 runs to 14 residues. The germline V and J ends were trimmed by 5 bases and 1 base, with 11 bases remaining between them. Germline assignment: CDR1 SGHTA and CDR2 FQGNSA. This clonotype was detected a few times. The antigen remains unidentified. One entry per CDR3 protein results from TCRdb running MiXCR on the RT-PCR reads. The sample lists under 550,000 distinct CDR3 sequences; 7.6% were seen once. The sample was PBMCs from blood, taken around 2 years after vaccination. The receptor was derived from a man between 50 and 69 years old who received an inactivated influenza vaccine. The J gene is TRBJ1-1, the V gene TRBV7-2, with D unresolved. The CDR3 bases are TGTGCCAGCAGCGTGTACAGAGAGAACACTGAAGCTTTCTTT. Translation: CASSVYRENTEAFF.